The 9 T cell receptor beta chains reported below all come from one sample, sequenced in a study of a mutant IDH1 vaccine in newly diagnosed glioma. For these receptors, no antigen is known. Method: immunoSEQ multiplex PCR; TCRdb's copy keeps in-frame clones and lacks some. The sample has some 64,000 clones; under 90% are singletons. Noted time point: week 11, during vaccination. Topical imiquimod was applied with each vaccine dose, which held 300 ug of mutant IDH1 20-mer peptide. The source was PBMCs, collected from a glioma patient whose treatment included an IDH1 peptide vaccine. The receptors come from a man in his forties or fifties with glioma.

CDR3 loop: CASSKLAGGTDTQYF. The CDR3 DNA reads as TGTGCCAGCAGCAAACTAGCGGGTGGCACAGATACGCAGTATTTT. This chain uses TRBV6-6 with TRBJ2-3; the match to TRBD2 covers 9 bases. The CDR3 consists of 15 residues. CDR1 is MNHNY, CDR2 SVGAGI, per germline (reference sequence). Trimming at V came to 6 bases and at J to 1 base, leaving 5 bases not matched to a gene.

The count of this clone is one. The chain is built from TRBV18 and TRBJ1-1, with unresolved D. Germline CDR1 is KGHSH and CDR2 is LQKENI. The CDR3 sequence is 14 residues long. V was clipped by 5 bases and J by 2 bases, with 12 bases between them. CDR3 amino acids: CASSAGRRNTEAFF. CDR3 coding DNA: TGTGCCAGCTCAGCCGGACGGAGAAACACTGAAGCTTTCTTT. The full variable domain, with the rest looked up from reference TRBV18 and TRBJ1-1, is NAGVMQNPRHLVRRRGQEARLRCSPMKGHSHVYWYRQLPEEGLKFMVYLQKENIIDESGMPKERFSAEFPKEGPSILRIQQVVRGDSAAYFCASSAGRRNTEAFFGQGTRLTVV.

The chain links TRBV10-3 to TRBJ2-3, with 7 bases that match TRBD1. The CDR3 contains 13 residues. Germline V CDR1 and CDR2: ENHRY, SYGVKD. The ends lost 11 bases at V and 5 bases at J; junction bases unmatched: 10. As DNA, the CDR3 is TGTGCCGCCGGCAGGGGGTGGCAAGATACGCAGTATTTT. Its translation is CAAGRGWQDTQYF.

V and J are TRBV6-6 and TRBJ2-5; no reliable D call. The J call may be faulty, since TRBJ2-7 better matches the DNA end. This CDR3 contains 14 residues. Germline lookup yields CDR1 MNHNY and CDR2 SVGAGI (reference sequence). CDR3: CASSYSSSSYEQYF. DNA for the CDR3: TGTGCCAGCAGTTACTCTAGTTCTTCCTACGAGCAGTACTTC.

The rearrangement joins TRBV5-6 to TRBJ2-4, with 10 bases identical to TRBD1. This CDR3 is 15 amino acids long. Germline V gene lookup returns CDR1 SGHDT and CDR2 YYEEEE. V shed 6 bases, J shed 7 bases, and the junction held 10 bases outside the gene matches. The CDR3 spells CASTPTGTGANIQYF. CDR3 DNA sequence: TGTGCCAGCACCCCGACCGGGACAGGGGCCAACATTCAGTACTTC. Full variable domain (outside the CDR3, taken from reference TRBV5-6 and TRBJ2-4): DAGVTQSPTHLIKTRGQQVTLRCSPKSGHDTVSWYQQALGQGPQFIFQYYEEEERQRGNFPDRFSGHQFPNYSSELNVNALLLGDSALYLCASTPTGTGANIQYFGAGTRLSVL.

The chain joins TRBV4-1 to TRBJ2-7; 8 nucleotides agree with TRBD1. Germline V gene lookup returns CDR1 MGHRA and CDR2 YSYEKL. This CDR3 has 15 residues. V shed 2 bases and J 6 bases; nucleotides not matched to a gene: 9. Written as DNA, the CDR3 is TGCGCCAGCAGCCAACCATTGGGACAGGTGGGCGAGCAGTACTTC. It is translated as CASSQPLGQVGEQYF.

Only one count was recorded for this clone. The DNA for the CDR3 is TGTGCCAGCAGTTACTCAGGTGGGGCGGGGGAGCAGTACTTC. Protein product: CASSYSGGAGEQYF. J is TRBJ2-7 and V is TRBV6-5; TRBD2 might be the D (6 bases). CDR1 is MNHEY, CDR2 SVGAGI, per germline. The CDR3 runs to 14 residues. Trimming removed 0 bases at V and 7 bases at J, with 13 bases between.

The chain combines TRBV19 with TRBJ1-5; D call uncertain. V lost 1 base and J 0 bases, leaving 7 bases between the germline ends. Per germline, CDR1 LNHDA and CDR2 SQIVND (reference sequence). The CDR3 has 15 residues. CDR3 sequence (DNA): TGTGCCAGTAGTATAGGGGAATATAGCAATCAGCCCCAGCATTTT. It codes for CASSIGEYSNQPQHF.

The chain combines TRBV28 with TRBJ1-4; tentative D call: TRBD1 (6 bases). Trimming removed 7 bases from V and 1 base from J, with 13 bases in between. The CDR3 loop spans 15 amino acids. Germline lookup yields CDR1 MDHEN and CDR2 SYDVKM. Here the CDR3 reads CASIGQIETNEKLFF. CDR3 in DNA: TGTGCCAGCATCGGACAGATCGAAACTAATGAAAAACTGTTTTTT.